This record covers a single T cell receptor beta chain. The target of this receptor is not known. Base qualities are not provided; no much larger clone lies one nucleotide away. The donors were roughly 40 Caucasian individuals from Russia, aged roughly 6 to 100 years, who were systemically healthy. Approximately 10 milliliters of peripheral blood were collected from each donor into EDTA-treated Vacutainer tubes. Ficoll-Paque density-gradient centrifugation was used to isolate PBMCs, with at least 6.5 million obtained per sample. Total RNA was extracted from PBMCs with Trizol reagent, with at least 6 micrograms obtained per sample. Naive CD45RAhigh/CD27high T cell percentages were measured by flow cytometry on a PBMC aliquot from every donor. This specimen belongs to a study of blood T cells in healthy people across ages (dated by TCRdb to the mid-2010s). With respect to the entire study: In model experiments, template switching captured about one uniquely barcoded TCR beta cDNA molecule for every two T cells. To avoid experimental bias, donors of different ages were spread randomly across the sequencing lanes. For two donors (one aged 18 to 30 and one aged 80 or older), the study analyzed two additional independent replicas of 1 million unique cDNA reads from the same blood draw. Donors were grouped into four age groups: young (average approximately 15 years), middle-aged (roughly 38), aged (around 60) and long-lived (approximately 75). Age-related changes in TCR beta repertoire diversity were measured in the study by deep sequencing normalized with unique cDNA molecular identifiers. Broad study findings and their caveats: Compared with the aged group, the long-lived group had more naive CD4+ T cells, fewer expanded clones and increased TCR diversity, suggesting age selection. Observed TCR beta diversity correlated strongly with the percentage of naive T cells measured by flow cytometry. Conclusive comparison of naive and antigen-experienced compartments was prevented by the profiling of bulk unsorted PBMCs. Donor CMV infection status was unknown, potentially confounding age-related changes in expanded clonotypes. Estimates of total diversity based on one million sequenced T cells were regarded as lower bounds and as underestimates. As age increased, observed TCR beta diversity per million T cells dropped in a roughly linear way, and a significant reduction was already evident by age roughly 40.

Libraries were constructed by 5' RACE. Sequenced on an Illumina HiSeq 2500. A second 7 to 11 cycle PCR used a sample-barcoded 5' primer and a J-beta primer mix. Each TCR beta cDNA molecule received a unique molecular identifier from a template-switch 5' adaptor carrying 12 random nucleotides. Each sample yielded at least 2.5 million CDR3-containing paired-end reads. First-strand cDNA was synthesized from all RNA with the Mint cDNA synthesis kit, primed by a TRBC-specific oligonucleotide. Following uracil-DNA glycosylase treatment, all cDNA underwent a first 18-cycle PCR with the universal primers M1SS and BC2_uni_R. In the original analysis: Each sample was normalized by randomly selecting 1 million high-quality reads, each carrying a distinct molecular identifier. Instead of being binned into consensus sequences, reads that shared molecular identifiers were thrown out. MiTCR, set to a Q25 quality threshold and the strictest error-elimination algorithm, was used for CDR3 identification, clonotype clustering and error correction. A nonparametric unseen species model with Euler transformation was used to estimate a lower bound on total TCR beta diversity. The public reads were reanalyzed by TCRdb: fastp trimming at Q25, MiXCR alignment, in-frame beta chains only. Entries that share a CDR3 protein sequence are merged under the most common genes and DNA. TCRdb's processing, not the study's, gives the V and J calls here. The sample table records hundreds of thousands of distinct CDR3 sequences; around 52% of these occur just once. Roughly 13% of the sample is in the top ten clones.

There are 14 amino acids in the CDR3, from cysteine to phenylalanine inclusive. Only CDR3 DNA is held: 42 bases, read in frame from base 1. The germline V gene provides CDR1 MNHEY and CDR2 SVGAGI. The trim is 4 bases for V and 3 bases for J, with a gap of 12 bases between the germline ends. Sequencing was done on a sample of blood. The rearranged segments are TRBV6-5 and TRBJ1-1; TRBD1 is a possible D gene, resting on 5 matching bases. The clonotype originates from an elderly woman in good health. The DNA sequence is TGTGCCAGCAGTTGGATCCAGGGTGACACTGAAGCTTTCTTT. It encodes CASSWIQGDTEAFF.